These T cell receptor beta chains were read from a single sample in a study of regulatory T cells in long-lasting Graves disease. In TCRdb, the multiplex PCR reads were re-called with MiXCR into one record per CDR3 protein. The sample consists of hundreds of thousands of distinct CDR3 sequences, roughly 13% of them appearing once. These data were also reused for a study on T cells in Graves' hyperthyroidism and ophthalmopathy.

Here the sequenced sample was peripheral blood mononuclear cells (PBMCs), taken at new diagnosis, from a patient treated with antithyroid drugs. These receptors all come from a man aged 30 to 39 with Graves disease. Both conserved end residues are part of each CDR3. The D gene is left open where the match is weak. Rows give clone size only sometimes, using once, few, many, or a class for an expanded clone.

clone_size	d_call	j_call	v_call	cdr3_nt	cdr3_aa
many	NA	TRBJ2-1	TRBV3-1	TGTGCCAGCAGCCAAGATAGGTATGAGCAGTTCTTC	CASSQDRYEQFF
many	NA	TRBJ2-5	TRBV24-1	TGTGCCACCAGTGAGCGACAGAACCAAGAGACCCAGTACTTC	CATSERQNQETQYF
many	NA	TRBJ2-1	TRBV2	TGTGCCAGCAGAGACGAGGCGGGCTCCATGTTCCATGAGCAGTTCTTC	CASRDEAGSMFHEQFF
many	TRBD1	TRBJ1-3	TRBV12-3/TRBV12-4	TGTGCCAGCAGCCCTCGGGACAGTGGAAACACCATATATTTT	CASSPRDSGNTIYF
many	TRBD2	TRBJ2-1	TRBV6-2/TRBV6-3	TGTGCCAGCAACCCCCTCCTAGCGGAAGTCTACAATGAGCAGTTCTTC	CASNPLLAEVYNEQFF
NA	NA	TRBJ2-6	TRBV18	TGTGCCAGCTCACCCGACGGTGGGGCCAACGTCCTGACTTTC	CASSPDGGANVLTF
NA	NA	TRBJ1-6	TRBV29-1	TGCAGCGTTGCCCGGGGGCCCAATTCACCCCTCCACTTT	CSVARGPNSPLHF
NA	NA	TRBJ1-6	TRBV2	TGTGCCAGCAGTGAAGAGGAATGGTCCCCCCTCCACTTT	CASSEEEWSPLHF
many	NA	TRBJ1-6	TRBV20-1	TGCAGTGCTAGAGGGCAGACAAATAATTCACCCCTCCACTTT	CSARGQTNNSPLHF
many	TRBD2	TRBJ2-7	TRBV29-1	TGCAGCATACTAGCGGGAGGGAGGGTGCCGTACTTC	CSILAGGRVPYF